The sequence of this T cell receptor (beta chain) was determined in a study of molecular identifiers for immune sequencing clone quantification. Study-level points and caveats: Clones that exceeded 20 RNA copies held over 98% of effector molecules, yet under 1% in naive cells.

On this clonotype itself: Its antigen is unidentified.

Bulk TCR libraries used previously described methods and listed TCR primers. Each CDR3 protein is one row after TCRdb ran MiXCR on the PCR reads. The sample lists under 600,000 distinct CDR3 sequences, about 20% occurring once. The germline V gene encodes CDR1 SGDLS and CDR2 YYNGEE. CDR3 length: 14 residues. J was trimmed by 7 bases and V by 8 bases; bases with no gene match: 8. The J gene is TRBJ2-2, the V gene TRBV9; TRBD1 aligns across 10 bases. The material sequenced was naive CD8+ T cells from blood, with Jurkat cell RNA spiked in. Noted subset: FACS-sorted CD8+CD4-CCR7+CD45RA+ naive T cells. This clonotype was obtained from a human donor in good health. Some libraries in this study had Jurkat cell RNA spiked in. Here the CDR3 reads CASSGTGVFGELFF. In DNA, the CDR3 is TGTGCCAGTTCCGGGACAGGGGTGTTCGGGGAGCTGTTTTTT.